This T cell receptor (beta chain) was sequenced during a study of T cells after yellow fever vaccination. This clonotype was picked up many times. TCRdb processed the 5' RACE reads anew with MiXCR; each CDR3 protein has one entry. The data show around 300,000 distinct CDR3 sequences, with roughly 4.3% seen just once and around 23% held by the top ten. CDR3 length: 12 amino acids. V was pared by 7 bases and J by 3 bases, with 7 bases between. The V gene's germline CDR1 is MNHNY and CDR2 SVGAGI (reference sequence). The specimen comprised PBMCs, sampled 5 days after the yellow fever booster vaccination. The chain uses TRBV6-6 and TRBJ1-3; D is unresolved. The source is a man between 18 and 35 years old who received the YFV17D yellow fever vaccine. Written as DNA, the CDR3 is TGTGCCAGCATGGGCGGTGGAAACACCATATATTTT. Amino acid sequence: CASMGGGNTIYF.